What follows describes a single TCR beta chain. Its antigen is not known. Treatment reported: some 20 received Ad26.COV2.S at low or high dose, single or two shots; several received placebo; per-sample allocation not given. Material that was analyzed had been drawn on day 63 after the first vaccine or placebo injection. The germline V gene encodes CDR1 ENHRY and CDR2 SYGVKD. The CDR3 extends over 15 amino acids. With 1 base clipped from V and 4 bases from J, the junction kept 3 bases outside the gene matches. This sample was taken from a study of Ad26.COV2.S vaccination and SARS-CoV-2 variants. Overall study results and limits: Those who received vaccine or placebo ended up with similar non-spike TCR breadth.

TCRdb's table, derived via immunoSEQ multiplex PCR, lists solely in-frame clones and lacks some. The data show about 680,000 clones, 70% to 90% seen once. This TCR came from a person aged 18-65 years who received the Ad26.COV2.S COVID-19 vaccine or a placebo. The gene calls are TRBV10-3 and TRBJ2-2; 7 positions match TRBD1. Sequenced here: peripheral blood, sampled in a trial of Ad26.COV2.S vaccine versus placebo. The CDR3 DNA sequence: TGTGCCATCAGTGAGTTAGGACAGGCCACCGGGGAGCTGTTTTTT. Its protein is CAISELGQATGELFF.